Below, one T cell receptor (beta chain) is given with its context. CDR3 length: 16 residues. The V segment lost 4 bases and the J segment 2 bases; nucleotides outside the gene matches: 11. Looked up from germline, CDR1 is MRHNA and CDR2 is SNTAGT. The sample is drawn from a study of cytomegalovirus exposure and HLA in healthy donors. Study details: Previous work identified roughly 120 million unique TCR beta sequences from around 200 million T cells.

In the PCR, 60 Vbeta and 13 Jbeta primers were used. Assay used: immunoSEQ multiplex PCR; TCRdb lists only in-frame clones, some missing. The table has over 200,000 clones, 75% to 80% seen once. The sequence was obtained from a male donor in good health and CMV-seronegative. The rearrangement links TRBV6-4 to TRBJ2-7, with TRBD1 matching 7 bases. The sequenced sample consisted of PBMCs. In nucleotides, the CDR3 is TGTGCCAGCAGTGGGTGGGACAGAGGGACGGCCTACGAGCAGTACTTC. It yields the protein CASSGWDRGTAYEQYF.